There are a few counts of the clone carrying this TCR beta chain. Its antigen remains unidentified. Assay execution took place at the deep level. The authors loaded roughly 180 ng DNA, approximately 30,000 T cell genomes, into sorted-subset replicate PCRs. Here immunoSEQ multiplex PCR was the method, and the copy in TCRdb shows in-frame clones only, minus some. The data contain about a million clones, 70% to 85% of them singletons. The source of the sample is a study of shared clonotypes between healthy human individuals. Regarding the study as a whole: Sampling covered nothing but blood. Tissue TCR repertoires likely differ from those found in blood.

The CDR3 spans 14 residues. V was pared by 8 bases and J by 1 base, with 14 bases between. Germline V gives CDR1 SGHRS, CDR2 YFSETQ. The sample comprised memory CD4+ T cells from PBMCs. Stated subset: CD45RA-negative fraction. The chain uses TRBV5-1 and TRBJ2-3, with D possibly TRBD1 on 6 matching bases. This TCR was sampled from a man between 18 and 35 years old in good health. Some clones in this sample may be carry-over from other donors' samples. The CDR3 reads CASATSGGTDTQYF. CDR3 DNA: TGCGCCAGTGCCACGTCAGGGGGCACAGATACGCAGTATTTT.